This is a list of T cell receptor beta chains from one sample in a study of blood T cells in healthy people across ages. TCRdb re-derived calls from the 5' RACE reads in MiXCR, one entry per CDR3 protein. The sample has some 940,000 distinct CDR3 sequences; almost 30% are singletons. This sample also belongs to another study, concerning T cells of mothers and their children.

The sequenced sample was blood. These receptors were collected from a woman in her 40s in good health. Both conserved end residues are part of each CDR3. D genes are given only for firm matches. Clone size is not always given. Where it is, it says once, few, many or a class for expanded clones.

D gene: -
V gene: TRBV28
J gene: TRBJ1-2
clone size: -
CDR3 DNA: TGTGCCAGCAGTTTAAAGGGAAGGAGCAACTATGGCTACACCTTC
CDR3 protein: CASSLKGRSNYGYTF

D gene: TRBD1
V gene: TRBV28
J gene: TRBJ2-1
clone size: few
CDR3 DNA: TGTGCCAGCAGTCCTCGGCCCGGACAGGGGGCGAATGAGCAGTTCTTC
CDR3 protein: CASSPRPGQGANEQFF

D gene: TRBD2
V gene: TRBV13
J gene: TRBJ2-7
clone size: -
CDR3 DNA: TGTGCCAGCAGCCCCCGGACTAGCGGCCATTCCTCCTACGAGCAGTACTTC
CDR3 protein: CASSPRTSGHSSYEQYF

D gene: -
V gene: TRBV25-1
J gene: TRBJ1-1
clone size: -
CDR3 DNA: TGTGCCAGCAGTGTCGGGGCAGTAACTGAAGCTTTCTTT
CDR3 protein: CASSVGAVTEAFF

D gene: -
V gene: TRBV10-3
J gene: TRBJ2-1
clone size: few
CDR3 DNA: TGTGCCGTCTCCCGGGACGACTGGTCGAATGAGCAGTTCTTC
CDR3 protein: CAVSRDDWSNEQFF

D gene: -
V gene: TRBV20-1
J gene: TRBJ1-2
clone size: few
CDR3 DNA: TGCAGTGCTAGTCCCCACAATGGCTACACCTTC
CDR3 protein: CSASPHNGYTF

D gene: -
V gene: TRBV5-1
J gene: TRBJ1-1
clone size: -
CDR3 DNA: TGCGCCAGCAGCTGGGATAGGGGGGTGAACACTGAAGCTTTCTTT
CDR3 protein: CASSWDRGVNTEAFF

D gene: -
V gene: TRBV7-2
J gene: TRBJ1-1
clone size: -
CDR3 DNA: TGTGCCAGCAGCTCCCAGGGACGGGGGGTAACTGAAGCTTTCTTT
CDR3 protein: CASSSQGRGVTEAFF

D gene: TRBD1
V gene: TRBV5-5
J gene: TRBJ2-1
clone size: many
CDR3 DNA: TGTGCCAGCAGCCCGACAGGGGTGTTCTACAATGAGCAGTTCTTC
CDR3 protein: CASSPTGVFYNEQFF

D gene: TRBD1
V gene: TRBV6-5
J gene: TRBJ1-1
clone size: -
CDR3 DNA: TGTGCCAGCAGATACAGGGGTCGGAACACTGAAGCTTTCTTT
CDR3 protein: CASRYRGRNTEAFF

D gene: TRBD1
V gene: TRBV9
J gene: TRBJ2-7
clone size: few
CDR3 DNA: TGTGCCAGCAGCCCAAGGACAGGGCTCGGAGAGCAGTACTTC
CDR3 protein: CASSPRTGLGEQYF

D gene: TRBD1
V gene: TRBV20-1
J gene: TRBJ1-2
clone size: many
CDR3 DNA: TGCAGTGCTAGGGGGGACAGGGGTGACTATGGCTACACCTTC
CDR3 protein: CSARGDRGDYGYTF

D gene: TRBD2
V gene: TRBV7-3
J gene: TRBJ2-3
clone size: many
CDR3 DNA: TGTGCCAGCAGCTTAAGTAGCGGGGATACGCAGTATTTT
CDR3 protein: CASSLSSGDTQYF

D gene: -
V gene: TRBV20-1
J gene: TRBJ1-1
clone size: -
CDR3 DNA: TGCAGTGCTACCTCAGGGGACGGGGCGCCGGAAGCTTTCTTT
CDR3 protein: CSATSGDGAPEAFF

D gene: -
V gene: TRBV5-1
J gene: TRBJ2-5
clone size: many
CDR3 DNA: TGCGCCAGCACCGAATCCAGTTTCCAAGAGACCCAGTACTTC
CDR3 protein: CASTESSFQETQYF

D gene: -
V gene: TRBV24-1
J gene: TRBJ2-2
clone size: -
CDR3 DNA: TGTGCCACCAGTGAGCCCAGGGTAACCGGGGAGCTGTTTTTT
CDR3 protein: CATSEPRVTGELFF

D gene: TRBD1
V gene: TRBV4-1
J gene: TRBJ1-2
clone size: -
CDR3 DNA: TGCGCCAGCAGCCAAGGGAACAGGGGTAACTATGGCTACACCTTC
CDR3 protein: CASSQGNRGNYGYTF

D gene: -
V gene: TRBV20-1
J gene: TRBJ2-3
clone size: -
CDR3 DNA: TGCAGTGTTAGGGTACAGGGTCCCACAGATACGCAGTATTTT
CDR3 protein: CSVRVQGPTDTQYF

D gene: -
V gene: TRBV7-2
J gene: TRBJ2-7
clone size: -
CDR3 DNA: TGTGCCAGCAGCCGCGCCGGGGGCAGGGTCTCCTACGAGCAGTACTTC
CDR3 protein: CASSRAGGRVSYEQYF

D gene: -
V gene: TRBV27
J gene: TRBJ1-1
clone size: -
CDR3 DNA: TGTGCCAGCGGCAGGAACACTGAAGCTTTCTTT
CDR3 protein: CASGRNTEAFF

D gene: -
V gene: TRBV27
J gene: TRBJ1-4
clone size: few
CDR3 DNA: TGTGCCAGCAGGACACATAATGAAAAACTGTTTTTT
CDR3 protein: CASRTHNEKLFF

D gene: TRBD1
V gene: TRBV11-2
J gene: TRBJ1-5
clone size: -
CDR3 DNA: TGTGCCAGCAACCTCCAGGGGGCCAGTCAGCCCCAGCATTTT
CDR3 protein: CASNLQGASQPQHF

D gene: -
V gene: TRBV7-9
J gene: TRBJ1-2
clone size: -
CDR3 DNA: TGTGCCAGCAACCCCGGGGCAGGAGCTACCTATGGCTACACCTTC
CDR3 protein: CASNPGAGATYGYTF

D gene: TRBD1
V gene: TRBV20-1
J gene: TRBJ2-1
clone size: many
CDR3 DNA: TGCAGTGCTAGGCAGGGGGCAGGCAATGAGCAGTTCTTC
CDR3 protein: CSARQGAGNEQFF

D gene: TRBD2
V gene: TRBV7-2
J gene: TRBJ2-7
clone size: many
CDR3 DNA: TGCGCCAGCAGCCCCGGACTAGCGGACGAGCAGTACTTC
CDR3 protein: CASSPGLADEQYF

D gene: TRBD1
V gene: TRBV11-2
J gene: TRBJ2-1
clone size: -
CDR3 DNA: TGTGCCAGCAGCTCCTCCGGGACAGGGACCAACAATGAGCAGTTCTTC
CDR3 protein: CASSSSGTGTNNEQFF

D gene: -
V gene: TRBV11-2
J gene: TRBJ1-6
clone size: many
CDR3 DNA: TGTGCCAGCAGCTTAGAGACCCAGCGCGGTGCGTGGGATAATTCACCCCTCCACTTT
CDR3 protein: CASSLETQRGAWDNSPLHF

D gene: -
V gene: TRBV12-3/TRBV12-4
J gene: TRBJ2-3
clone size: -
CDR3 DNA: TGTGCCAGCACTTTAGGAGTCCTCCGGAGATCAGATACGCAGTATTTT
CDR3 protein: CASTLGVLRRSDTQYF

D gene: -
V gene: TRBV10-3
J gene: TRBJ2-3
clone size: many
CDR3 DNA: TGTGCCATCAGTGGAGACAGCGATACGCAGTATTTT
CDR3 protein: CAISGDSDTQYF

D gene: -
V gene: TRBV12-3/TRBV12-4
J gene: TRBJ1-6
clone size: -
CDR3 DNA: TGTGCCAGCAGTTTGAATGCGAATTCACCCCTCCACTTT
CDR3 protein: CASSLNANSPLHF

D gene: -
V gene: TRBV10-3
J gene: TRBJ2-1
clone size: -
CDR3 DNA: TGTGCCATCGGGGGGGCTCAAAATGAGCAGTTCTTC
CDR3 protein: CAIGGAQNEQFF

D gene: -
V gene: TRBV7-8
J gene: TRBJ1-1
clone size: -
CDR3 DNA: TGTGCCAGCAGCCCCCGCACGGGGCAGAGCCCTGGAGGGGCTTTCTTT
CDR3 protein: CASSPRTGQSPGGAFF

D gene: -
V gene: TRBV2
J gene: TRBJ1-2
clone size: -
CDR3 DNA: TGTGCCAGCAGTGATAAGACCCAAGGCGGCTACACCTTC
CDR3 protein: CASSDKTQGGYTF

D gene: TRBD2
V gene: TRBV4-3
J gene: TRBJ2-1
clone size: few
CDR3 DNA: TGCGCCAGCAGCCAAGGACTAGCACCTTCCTCCTACAATGAGCAGTTCTTC
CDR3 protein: CASSQGLAPSSYNEQFF

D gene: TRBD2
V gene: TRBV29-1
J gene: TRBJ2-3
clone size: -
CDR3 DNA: TGCAGCGTTGAAAAAGCGCGGGGGGCAGATACGCAGTATTTT
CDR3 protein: CSVEKARGADTQYF

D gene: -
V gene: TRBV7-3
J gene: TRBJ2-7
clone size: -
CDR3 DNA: TGTACCAACAGCTCCTCCTACGAGCAGTACTTC
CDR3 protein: CTNSSSYEQYF

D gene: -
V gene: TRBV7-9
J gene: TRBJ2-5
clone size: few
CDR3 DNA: TGTGCCAGCAGCTTGAGCGTGGGGACCCAAGAGACCCAGTACTTC
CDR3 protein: CASSLSVGTQETQYF

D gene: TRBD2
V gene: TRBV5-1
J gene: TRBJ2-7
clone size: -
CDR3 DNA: TGCGCCAGCAGCCCGGACGGGACTACTCCCTACGAGCAGTACTTC
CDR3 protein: CASSPDGTTPYEQYF

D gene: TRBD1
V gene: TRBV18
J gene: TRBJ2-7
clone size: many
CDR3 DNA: TGTGCCAGCTCGGGGACAGGGGGCGGGTCCTACGAGCAGTACTTC
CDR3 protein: CASSGTGGGSYEQYF

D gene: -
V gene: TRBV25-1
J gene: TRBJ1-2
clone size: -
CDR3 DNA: TGTGCCAGCAGTGATAGCAGGTATAACTATGGCTACACCTTC
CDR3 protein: CASSDSRYNYGYTF

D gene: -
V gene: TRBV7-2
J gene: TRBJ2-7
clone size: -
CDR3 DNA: TGTGCCAGCACCCGAGGGGAACAGACCTACGAGCAGTACTTC
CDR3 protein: CASTRGEQTYEQYF

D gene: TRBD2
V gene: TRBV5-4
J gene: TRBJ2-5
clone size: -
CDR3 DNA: TGTGCCAGCAGCTCTCGGGCGGGGGAAAAGGAGACCCAGTACTTC
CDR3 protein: CASSSRAGEKETQYF

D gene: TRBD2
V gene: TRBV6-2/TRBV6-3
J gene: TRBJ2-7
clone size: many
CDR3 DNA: TGTGCCAGCAGTTACGGGACTAGCGGCTACGAGCAGTACTTC
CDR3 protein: CASSYGTSGYEQYF

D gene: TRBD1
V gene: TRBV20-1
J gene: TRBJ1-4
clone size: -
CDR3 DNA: TGCAGTGCCACTTCTGGACAGGCTTGGCGTGAAAAACTGTTTTTT
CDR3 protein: CSATSGQAWREKLFF

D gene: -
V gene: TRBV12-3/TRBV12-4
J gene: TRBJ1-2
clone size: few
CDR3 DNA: TGTGCCAGCACCCAAGGGGGGGGGATTGGCTACACCTTC
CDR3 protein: CASTQGGGIGYTF

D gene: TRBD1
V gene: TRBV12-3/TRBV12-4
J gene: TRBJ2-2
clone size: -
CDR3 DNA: TGTGCCAGCAGCCCTAGGGGGCGCAGAGACACCGGGGAGCTGTTTTTT
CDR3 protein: CASSPRGRRDTGELFF

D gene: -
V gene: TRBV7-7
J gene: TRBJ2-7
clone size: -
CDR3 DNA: TGTGCTAGCAGCTTACAGGTCGGTTACGAGCAGTACTTC
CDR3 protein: CASSLQVGYEQYF

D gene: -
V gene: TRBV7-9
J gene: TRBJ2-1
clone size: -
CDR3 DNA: TGTGCCAGCACCTTTACCCCCCGCGATGAGCAGTTCTTC
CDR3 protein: CASTFTPRDEQFF

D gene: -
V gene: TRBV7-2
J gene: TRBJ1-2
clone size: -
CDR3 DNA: TGTGCCAGCAGCCCGGGCCAGCTTATAAACTATGGCTACACCTTC
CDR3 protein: CASSPGQLINYGYTF

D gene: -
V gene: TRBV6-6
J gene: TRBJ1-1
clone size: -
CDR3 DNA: TGTGCCAGCAGCCCCGTGGGGGCGAGGGAAAGAGCTTTCTTT
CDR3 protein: CASSPVGARERAFF

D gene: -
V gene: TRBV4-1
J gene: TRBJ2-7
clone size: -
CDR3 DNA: TGCGCCAGCAGCCCAGGGAACTTTCCCTACGAGCAGTACTTC
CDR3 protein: CASSPGNFPYEQYF

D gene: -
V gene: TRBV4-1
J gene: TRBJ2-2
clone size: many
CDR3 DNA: TGCGCCAGCAGCCTGGGGGCCGGGGAGCTGTTTTTT
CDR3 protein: CASSLGAGELFF

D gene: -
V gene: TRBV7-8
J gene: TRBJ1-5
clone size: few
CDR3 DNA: TGTGCCAGCAGCTCTTTCGTCCCTGCGAGCAATCAGCCCCAGCATTTT
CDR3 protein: CASSSFVPASNQPQHF

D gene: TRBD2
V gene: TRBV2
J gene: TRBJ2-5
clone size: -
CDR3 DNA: TGTGCCTCCTGGAGACTAGCGGGGGACCAAGAGACCCAGTACTTC
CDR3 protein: CASWRLAGDQETQYF

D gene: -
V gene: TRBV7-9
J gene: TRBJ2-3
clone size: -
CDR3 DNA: TGTGCCAGCAGCTTAGCCTCTAGGAATACGCAGTATTTT
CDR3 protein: CASSLASRNTQYF

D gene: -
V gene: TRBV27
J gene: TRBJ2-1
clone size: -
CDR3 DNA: TGTGGCAGCAGTTTTATAGGACCAGCCTACAATGAGCAGTTCTTC
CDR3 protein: CGSSFIGPAYNEQFF

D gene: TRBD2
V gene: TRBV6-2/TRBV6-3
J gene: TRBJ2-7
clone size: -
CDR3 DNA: TGTGCCAGCAGCCCGGGGGGGGGTGACGGCTCCTACGAGCAGTACTTC
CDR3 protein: CASSPGGGDGSYEQYF

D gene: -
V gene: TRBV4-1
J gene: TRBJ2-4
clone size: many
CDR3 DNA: TGCGCCAGCAGCCAAGTACCCAGTCTAGCCAAAAACATTCAGTACTTC
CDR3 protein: CASSQVPSLAKNIQYF

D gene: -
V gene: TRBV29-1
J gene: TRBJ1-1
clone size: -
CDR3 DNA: TGCAGCGTTGAAGATGAATGGACAGCGAACACTGAAGCTTTCTTT
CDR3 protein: CSVEDEWTANTEAFF

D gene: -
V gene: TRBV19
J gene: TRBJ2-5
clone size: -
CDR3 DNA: TGTGCCAGTAAATCCAAGGTGGAGACCCAGTACTTC
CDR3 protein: CASKSKVETQYF